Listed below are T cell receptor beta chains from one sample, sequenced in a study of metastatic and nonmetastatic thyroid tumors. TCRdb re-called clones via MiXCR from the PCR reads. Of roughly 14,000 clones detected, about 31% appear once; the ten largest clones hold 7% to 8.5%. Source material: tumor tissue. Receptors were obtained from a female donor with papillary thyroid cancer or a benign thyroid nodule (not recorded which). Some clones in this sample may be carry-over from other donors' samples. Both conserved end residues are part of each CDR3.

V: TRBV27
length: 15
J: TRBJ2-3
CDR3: CASSLVGLATDTQYF

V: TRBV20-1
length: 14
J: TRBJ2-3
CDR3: CSAIGGSHTDTQYF

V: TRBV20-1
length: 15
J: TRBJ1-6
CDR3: CSARPPDRDSSPLHF

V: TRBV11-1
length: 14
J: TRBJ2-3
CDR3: CASSLNGGTDTQYF

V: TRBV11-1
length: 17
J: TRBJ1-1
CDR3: CASRGQGAYGMNTEAFF

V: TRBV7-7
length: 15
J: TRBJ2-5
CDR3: CASSSGGTYQETQYF

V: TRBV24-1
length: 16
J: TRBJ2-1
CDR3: CATSDLGTSGYNEQFF

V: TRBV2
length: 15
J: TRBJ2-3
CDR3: CASSGLESGTDTQYF

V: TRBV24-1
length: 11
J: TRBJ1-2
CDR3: CATSSNYGYTF

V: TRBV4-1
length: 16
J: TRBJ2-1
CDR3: CASSQGGSPSYNEQFF

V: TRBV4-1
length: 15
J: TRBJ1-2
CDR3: CASSQEEKGGRGYTF

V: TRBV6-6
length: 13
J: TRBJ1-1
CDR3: CASSYGGGTEAFF

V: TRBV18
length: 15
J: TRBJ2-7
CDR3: CASSPPGLPAVEQYF

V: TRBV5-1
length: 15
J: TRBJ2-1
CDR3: CASSPRDPSYNEQFF

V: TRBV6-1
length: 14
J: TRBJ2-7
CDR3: CASRPQTVTYEQYF

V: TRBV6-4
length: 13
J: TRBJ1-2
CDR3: CASSDLTGDGYTF

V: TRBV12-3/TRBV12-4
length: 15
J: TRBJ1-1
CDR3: CASSKRQALDTEAFF

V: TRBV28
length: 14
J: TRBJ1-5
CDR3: CASSLRDRARPQHF

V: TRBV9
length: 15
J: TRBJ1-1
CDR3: CASSGTGTLNTEAFF

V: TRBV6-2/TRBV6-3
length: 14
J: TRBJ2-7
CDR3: CASSSLGQGYEQYF

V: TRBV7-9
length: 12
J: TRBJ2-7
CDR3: CASSSDRDVQYF

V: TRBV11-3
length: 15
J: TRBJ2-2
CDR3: CASRPASGGTGELFF

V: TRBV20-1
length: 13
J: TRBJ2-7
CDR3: CSARDVRGYEQYF

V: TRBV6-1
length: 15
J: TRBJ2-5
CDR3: CASSSLRRDQETQYF

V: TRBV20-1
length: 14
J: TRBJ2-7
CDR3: CSARDRRISYEQYF

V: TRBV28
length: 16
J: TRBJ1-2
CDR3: CASSLTGQGPNYGYTF

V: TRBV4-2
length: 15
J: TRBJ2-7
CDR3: CASSQRLAEAYEQYF

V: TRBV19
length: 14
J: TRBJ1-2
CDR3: CASSIGTGFYGYTF

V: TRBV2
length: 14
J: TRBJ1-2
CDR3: CASSGDSSHYGYTF

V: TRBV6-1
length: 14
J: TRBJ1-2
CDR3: CASRRQGRRDGYTF

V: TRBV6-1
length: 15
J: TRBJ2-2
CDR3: CASSESDGVSGELFF

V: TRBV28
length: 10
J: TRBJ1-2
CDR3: CAVGLSGYTF

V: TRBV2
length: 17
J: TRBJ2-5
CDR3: CASSDGLAGVIQETQYF

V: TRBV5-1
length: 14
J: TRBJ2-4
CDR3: CASSLGNSRDIQYF

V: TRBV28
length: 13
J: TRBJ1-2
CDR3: CASRPEGVYGYTF

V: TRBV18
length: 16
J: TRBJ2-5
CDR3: CASSPPPRVYQETQYF

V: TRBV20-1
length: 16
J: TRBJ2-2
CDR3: CSASSLGLAGTGELFF

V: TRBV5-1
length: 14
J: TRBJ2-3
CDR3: CASSLGRFTDTQYF

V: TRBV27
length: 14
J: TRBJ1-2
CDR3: CASSLTGINYGYTF

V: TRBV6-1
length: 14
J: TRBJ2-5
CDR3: CASRRGGEQETQYF

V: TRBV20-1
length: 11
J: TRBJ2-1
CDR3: CSARVGNEQFF

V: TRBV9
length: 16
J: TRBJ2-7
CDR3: CASSVEGTGVTYEQYF

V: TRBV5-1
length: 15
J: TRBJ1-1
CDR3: CASSLDRAGGTEAFF

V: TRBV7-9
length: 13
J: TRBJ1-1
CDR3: CASSLAENTEAFF

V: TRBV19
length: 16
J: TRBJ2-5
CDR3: CASSKAGGRTGETQYF

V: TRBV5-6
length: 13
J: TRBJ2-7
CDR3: CASSEGPEYEQYF

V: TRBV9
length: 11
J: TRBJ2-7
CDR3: CASSLFYEQYF